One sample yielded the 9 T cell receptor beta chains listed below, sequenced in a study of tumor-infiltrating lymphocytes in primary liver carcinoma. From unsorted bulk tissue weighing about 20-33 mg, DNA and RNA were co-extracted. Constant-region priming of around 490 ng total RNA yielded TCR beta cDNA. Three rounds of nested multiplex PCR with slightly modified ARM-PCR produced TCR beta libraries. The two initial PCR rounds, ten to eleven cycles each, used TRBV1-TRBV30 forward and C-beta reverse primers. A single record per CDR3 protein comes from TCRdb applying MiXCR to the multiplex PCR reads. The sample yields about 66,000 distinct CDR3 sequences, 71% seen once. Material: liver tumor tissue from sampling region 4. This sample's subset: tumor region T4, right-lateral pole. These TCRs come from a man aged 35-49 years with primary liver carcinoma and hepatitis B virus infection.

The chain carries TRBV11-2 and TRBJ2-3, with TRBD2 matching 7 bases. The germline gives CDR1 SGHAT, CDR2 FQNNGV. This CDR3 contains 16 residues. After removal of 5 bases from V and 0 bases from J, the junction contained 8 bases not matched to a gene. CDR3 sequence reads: CASSIHAGVSTDTQYF. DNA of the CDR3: TGTGCCAGCAGCATACATGCGGGAGTCAGCACAGATACGCAGTATTTT.

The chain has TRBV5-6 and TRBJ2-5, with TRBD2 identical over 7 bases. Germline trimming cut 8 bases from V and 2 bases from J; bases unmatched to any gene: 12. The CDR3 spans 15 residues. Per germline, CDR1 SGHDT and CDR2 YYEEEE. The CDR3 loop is CARGASGRDQETQYF. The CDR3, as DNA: TGTGCCAGAGGAGCTAGTGGGAGGGATCAAGAGACCCAGTACTTC.

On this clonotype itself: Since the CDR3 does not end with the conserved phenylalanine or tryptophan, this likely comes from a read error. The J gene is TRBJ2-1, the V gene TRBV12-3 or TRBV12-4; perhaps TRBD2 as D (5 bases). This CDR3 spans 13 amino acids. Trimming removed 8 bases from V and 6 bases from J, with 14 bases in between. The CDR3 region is CASQYGGGNEQFV. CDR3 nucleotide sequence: TGTGCCAGCCAATATGGCGGAGGCAATGAGCAGTTCGTC.

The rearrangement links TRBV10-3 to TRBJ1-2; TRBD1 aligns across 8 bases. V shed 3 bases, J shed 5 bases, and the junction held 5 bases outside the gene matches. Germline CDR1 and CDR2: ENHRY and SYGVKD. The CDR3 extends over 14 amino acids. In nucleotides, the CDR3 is TGTGCCATCAGTGAAAAGGGACAGGCTTATGGCTACACCTTC. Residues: CAISEKGQAYGYTF.

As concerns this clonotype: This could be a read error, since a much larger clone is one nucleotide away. For the CDR3, the DNA is TGTGCCAGCAGACCGACAGGGATCTCCTACGAGCAGTACTTC. The encoded protein is CASRPTGISYEQYF. The rearrangement uses TRBV6-5 and TRBJ2-7; the match to TRBD1 covers 7 bases. The ends lost 6 bases at V and 0 bases at J; junction bases unmatched: 5. The length of the CDR3 is 14 residues. Germline CDR1 MNHEY, CDR2 SVGAGI.

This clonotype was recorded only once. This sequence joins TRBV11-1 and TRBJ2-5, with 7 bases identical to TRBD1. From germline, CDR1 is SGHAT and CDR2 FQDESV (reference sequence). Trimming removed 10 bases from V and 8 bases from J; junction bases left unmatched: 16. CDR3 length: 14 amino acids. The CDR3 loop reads CAISGQVDVDTQYF. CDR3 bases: TGTGCCATTAGTGGACAGGTGGATGTGGATACCCAGTACTTC.

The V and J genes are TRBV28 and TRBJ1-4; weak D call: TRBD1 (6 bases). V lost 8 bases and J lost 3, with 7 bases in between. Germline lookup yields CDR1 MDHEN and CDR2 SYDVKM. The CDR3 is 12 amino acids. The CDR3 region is CASGTPNEKLFF. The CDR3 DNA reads TGTGCCAGCGGGACACCTAATGAAAAACTGTTTTTT.

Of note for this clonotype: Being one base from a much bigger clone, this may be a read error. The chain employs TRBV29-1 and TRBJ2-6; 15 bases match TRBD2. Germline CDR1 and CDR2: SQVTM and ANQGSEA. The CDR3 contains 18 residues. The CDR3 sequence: CSVGGTSGRLSGADVLTF. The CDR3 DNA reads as TGCAGCGTTGGAGGGACTAGCGGGAGGCTCTCTGGGGCCGACGTCCTGACTTTC.

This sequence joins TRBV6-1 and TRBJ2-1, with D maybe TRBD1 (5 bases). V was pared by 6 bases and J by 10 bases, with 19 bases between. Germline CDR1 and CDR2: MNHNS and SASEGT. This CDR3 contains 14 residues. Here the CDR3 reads CASRMGRLVQEQFF. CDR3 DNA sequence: TGTGCCAGCAGGATGGGGCGTTTAGTACAGGAGCAGTTCTTC.